These T cell receptor beta chains were read from a single sample in a study of cytomegalovirus exposure and HLA in healthy donors. Using immunoSEQ multiplex PCR, the repertoire was profiled, and TCRdb retains in-frame clones only, with some absent. The table has 200,000 to 250,000 clones, 87% seen once. The material sequenced was PBMCs. Receptor source: a woman aged 18-29 years in good health and CMV-seropositive. CDR3s include the opening cysteine and the closing phenylalanine or tryptophan. The D gene is left open where the match is weak. Where a row states a size, it is once, few, many or the class of an expanded clone; other rows omit it.

CASSSRQGDLQETQYF	TGTGCTAGCAGCTCCCGACAGGGTGATCTACAAGAGACCCAGTACTTC	TRBD1	TRBJ2-5	TRBV7-7	few
CASGVETQYF	TGTGCCAGCGGAGTAGAGACCCAGTACTTC	NA	TRBJ2-5	TRBV28	NA
CASSGQTNYGYTF	TGTGCCAGTAGCGGACAGACCAACTATGGCTACACCTTC	NA	TRBJ1-2	TRBV19	NA
CASSPPSRAREEEQYF	TGTGCCAGCTCACCACCTTCTCGGGCCCGGGAGGAGGAGCAGTACTTC	TRBD2	TRBJ2-7	TRBV18	NA
CASSTRVAASGKGNTGELFF	TGTGCCAGCAGCACCAGAGTCGCAGCTAGCGGAAAAGGGAACACCGGGGAGCTGTTTTTT	TRBD2	TRBJ2-2	TRBV28	NA
CASRMDRADTQYF	TGTGCCAGCAGGATGGACAGGGCAGATACGCAGTATTTT	TRBD1	TRBJ2-3	TRBV7-9	once
CASGSSGSYEQYF	TGCGCCAGCGGATCTAGCGGGAGCTACGAGCAGTACTTC	TRBD2	TRBJ2-7	TRBV10-1	NA
CASSTFSYNEQFF	TGTGCCAGCAGCACATTTTCCTACAATGAGCAGTTCTTC	NA	TRBJ2-1	TRBV6-1	NA
CASSLYWTGGLDTQYF	TGTGCCAGCAGCCTATACTGGACAGGGGGTTTGGATACGCAGTATTTT	TRBD1	TRBJ2-3	TRBV28	NA
CASSVRGSGNTIYF	TGTGCCAGCAGCGTCAGGGGGTCAGGAAACACCATATATTTT	TRBD1	TRBJ1-3	TRBV7-9	NA
CASSPHEGVSGNTIYF	TGTGCCAGCAGCCCCCATGAGGGAGTCTCTGGAAACACCATATATTTT	NA	TRBJ1-3	TRBV9	NA
CASSSGTTITIEQFF	TGTGCCAGCAGTTCCGGGACTACCATAACAATCGAGCAGTTCTTC	TRBD2	TRBJ2-1	TRBV27	once
CASTADSSYQPQHF	TGTGCCAGTACCGCGGACAGTTCTTATCAGCCCCAGCATTTT	NA	TRBJ1-5	TRBV19	few
CASSEEAGETQYF	TGTGCCAGCAGTGAAGAAGCGGGAGAGACCCAGTACTTC	NA	TRBJ2-5	TRBV2	NA
CASSVTSSPDEQYF	TGTGCCAGCAGCGTGACTAGTAGTCCAGACGAGCAGTACTTC	NA	TRBJ2-7	TRBV7-2	NA
CASSSSSGGQETQYF	TGTGCCAGCAGCTCTTCTAGCGGGGGGCAAGAGACCCAGTACTTC	TRBD2	TRBJ2-5	TRBV7-9	NA
CASSLPGTGGHEQFF	TGCGCCAGCAGCCTCCCCGGGACAGGGGGCCATGAGCAGTTCTTC	TRBD1	TRBJ2-1	TRBV5-1	NA
CASSLGLNTEAFF	TGCGCCAGCAGCTTGGGCCTAAACACTGAAGCTTTCTTT	NA	TRBJ1-1	TRBV5-1	NA
CASSAEGNQPQHF	TGTGCCAGCAGTGCGGAGGGCAATCAGCCCCAGCATTTT	NA	TRBJ1-5	TRBV2	few
CASSQLRGTEKLFF	TGTGCCAGCAGTCAGCTCAGGGGGACTGAAAAACTGTTTTTT	TRBD1	TRBJ1-4	TRBV14	NA
CASSTGQGGTGELFF	TGTGCCAGCAGCACCGGACAGGGAGGGACCGGGGAGCTGTTTTTT	NA	TRBJ2-2	TRBV7-9	NA
CASSHPDPLPRTGSMGGYTF	TGTGCCAGCAGCCATCCTGACCCCCTCCCTCGGACAGGTTCCATGGGGGGCTACACCTTC	TRBD1	TRBJ1-2	TRBV2	few
CASSSGQGPYGYTF	TGTGCCAGCAGTAGCGGACAGGGTCCCTATGGCTACACCTTC	TRBD1	TRBJ1-2	TRBV28	NA
CAFADTTYNEQFF	TGTGCCTTCGCGGACACTACGTACAATGAGCAGTTCTTC	NA	TRBJ2-1	TRBV30	NA
CASSVAQGPWEGYTF	TGTGCCAGCAGCGTAGCCCAGGGGCCGTGGGAGGGCTACACCTTC	NA	TRBJ1-2	TRBV9	once
CASEGGTAYNEQFF	TGTGCCAGTGAAGGGGGTACCGCTTACAATGAGCAGTTCTTC	NA	TRBJ2-1	TRBV19	NA
CASGNRNTEAFF	TGTGCTAGTGGGAACAGGAACACTGAAGCTTTCTTT	NA	TRBJ1-1	TRBV12-5	NA